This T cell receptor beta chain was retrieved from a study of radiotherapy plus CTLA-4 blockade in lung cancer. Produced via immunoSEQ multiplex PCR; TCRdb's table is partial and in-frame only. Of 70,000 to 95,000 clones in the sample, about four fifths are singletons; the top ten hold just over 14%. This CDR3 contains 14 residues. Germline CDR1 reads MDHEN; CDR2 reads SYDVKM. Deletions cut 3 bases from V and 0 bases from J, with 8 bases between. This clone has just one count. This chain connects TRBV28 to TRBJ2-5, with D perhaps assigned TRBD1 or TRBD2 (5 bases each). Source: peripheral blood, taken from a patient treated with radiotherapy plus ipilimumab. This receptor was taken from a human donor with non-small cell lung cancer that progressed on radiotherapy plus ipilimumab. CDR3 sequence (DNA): TGTGCCAGCAGTTTGAGGGGACACCAAGAGACCCAGTACTTC. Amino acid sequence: CASSLRGHQETQYF. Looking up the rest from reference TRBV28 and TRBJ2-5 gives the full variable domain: DVKVTQSSRYLVKRTGEKVFLECVQDMDHENMFWYRQDPGLGLRLIYFSYDVKMKEKGDIPEGYSVSREKKERFSLILESASTNQTSMYLCASSLRGHQETQYFGPGTRLLVL.